This T cell receptor (beta chain) derives from a study of T cells in Graves' hyperthyroidism and ophthalmopathy. Amplified TCR beta CDR3 regions derived from RNA transcripts. The primer set for the first-round RT-PCR of the TCR CDR3 was HTBI. TCRdb analysed the multiplex PCR reads with MiXCR anew, one entry per CDR3 protein. The sample lists under 400,000 distinct CDR3 sequences; under 25% were seen once. The definition of stable Graves' hyperthyroidism was no ophthalmopathy progression within 18 months. The study based diagnoses on clinical symptoms, serum thyroxine and TRAb, thyroid ultrasound and orbital computed tomography. The PBMCs studied were ones that came from roughly 9.1 ml fresh peripheral blood. The table lists this clonotype with a few counts. The CDR3 is made up of 18 amino acids. Germline V CDR1 and CDR2: DFQATT, SNEGSKA (reference sequence). Trimming cost V 6 bases and J 3 bases; bases outside gene matches: 15.

The clonotype originates from a woman aged 50 to 65 with Graves' hyperthyroidism. The V and J genes are TRBV20-1 and TRBJ2-1, with TRBD2 matching over 12 bases. The sequenced material came from blood. CDR3: CSADGGLAGGVYYNEQFF. DNA of the CDR3: TGCAGTGCGGACGGGGGGCTAGCGGGGGGGGTCTACTACAATGAGCAGTTCTTC.